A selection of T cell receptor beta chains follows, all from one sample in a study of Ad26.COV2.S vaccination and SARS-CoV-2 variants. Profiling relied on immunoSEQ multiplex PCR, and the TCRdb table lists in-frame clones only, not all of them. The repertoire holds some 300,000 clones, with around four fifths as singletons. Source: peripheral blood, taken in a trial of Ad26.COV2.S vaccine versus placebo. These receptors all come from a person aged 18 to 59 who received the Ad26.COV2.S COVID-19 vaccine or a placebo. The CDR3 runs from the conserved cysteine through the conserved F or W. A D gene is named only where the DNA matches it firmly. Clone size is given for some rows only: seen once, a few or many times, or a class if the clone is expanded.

CASSLGGGSNSNQPQHF,TGTGCCAGCAGCTTGGGAGGGGGGAGTAATAGCAATCAGCCCCAGCATTTT,TRBJ1-5,.,TRBV5-6,.
CAWSTGGTGKKLFF,TGTGCCTGGAGTACTGGGGGGACAGGGAAAAAACTGTTTTTT,TRBJ1-4,.,TRBV30,TRBD1
CASSLGPTSTDTQYF,TGTGCCAGCAGCTTAGGTCCTACCTCCACAGATACGCAGTATTTT,TRBJ2-3,.,TRBV7-9,.
CASSATVTSRSYNEQFF,TGTGCCAGCAGCGCAACGGTGACTAGCAGATCCTACAATGAGCAGTTCTTC,TRBJ2-1,.,TRBV9,TRBD2
CASRSGTGSNEQFF,TGTGCCAGCAGATCCGGGACAGGGAGCAATGAGCAGTTCTTC,TRBJ2-1,.,TRBV6-5,TRBD1
CASSPEYYHGYTF,TGTGCCAGTAGTCCAGAATACTATCATGGCTACACCTTC,TRBJ1-2,.,TRBV19,.
CASSQVAGPSNSPLHF,TGTGCCAGCAGCCAAGTCGCCGGGCCATCAAATTCACCCCTCCACTTT,TRBJ1-6,.,TRBV14,.
CASSLNPGTSPEYNEQFF,TGCGCCAGCAGCTTGAACCCCGGGACTAGTCCCGAATACAATGAGCAGTTCTTC,TRBJ2-1,.,TRBV5-1,TRBD2
CASSPSTGGYTGELFF,TGTGCCAGCAGTCCCTCCACCGGAGGGTACACCGGGGAGCTGTTTTTT,TRBJ2-2,once,TRBV11-3,.
CASSQGGGLSYEQYF,TGTGCCAGCAGCCAAGGCGGGGGGCTCTCCTACGAGCAGTACTTC,TRBJ2-7,once,TRBV3-1/TRBV3-2,TRBD2
CASSPPGTGRNEQYF,TGTGCCAGTAGTCCTCCCGGGACAGGTCGTAACGAGCAGTACTTC,TRBJ2-7,.,TRBV19,TRBD1
CASRTTGSNTEAFF,TGTGCCAGCAGGACGACAGGATCTAACACTGAAGCTTTCTTT,TRBJ1-1,.,TRBV11-3,.
CASRSGPNTIYF,TGTGCCAGCAGGTCCGGTCCCAACACCATATATTTT,TRBJ1-3,.,TRBV28,.
CASSVRFSGANVLTF,TGTGCCAGTAGTGTCCGGTTCTCTGGGGCCAACGTCCTGACTTTC,TRBJ2-6,.,TRBV19,.
CASTHYNVYEQYF,TGTGCCAGCACCCACTATAACGTCTACGAGCAGTACTTC,TRBJ2-7,.,TRBV7-8,.
CASSLLGMEAFF,TGTGCCAGCAGCCTCCTCGGGATGGAAGCTTTCTTT,TRBJ1-1,.,TRBV6-2/TRBV6-3,.
CASSEVTGYSPLHF,TGTGCCAGCAGTGAGGTCACAGGGTATTCACCCCTCCACTTT,TRBJ1-6,many,TRBV2,.
CASSVDAAYTGELFF,TGTGCCAGCAGTGTCGATGCAGCCTACACCGGGGAGCTGTTTTTT,TRBJ2-2,.,TRBV6-4,.
CASRSPGRISYEQYF,TGTGCCAGCAGGTCTCCGGGACGGATCTCCTACGAGCAGTACTTC,TRBJ2-7,.,TRBV6-5,.
CASSLVAANSPLHF,TGCGCCAGCAGCTTGGTGGCAGCCAATTCACCCCTCCACTTT,TRBJ1-6,few,TRBV5-1,.
CASSPQDSGNTIYF,TGTGCCAGCAGCCCACAGGACTCTGGAAACACCATATATTTT,TRBJ1-3,once,TRBV7-3,.
CASSSGAPFVSPLHF,TGTGCCAGCAGCTCGGGAGCTCCTTTTGTTTCACCCCTCCACTTT,TRBJ1-6,.,TRBV7-2,.
CASGRGTEAFF,TGTGCCAGCGGGAGGGGGACTGAAGCTTTCTTT,TRBJ1-1,.,TRBV6-5,.
CASSKGGISEQFF,TGTGCCAGCTCTAAGGGGGGGATAAGTGAGCAGTTCTTC,TRBJ2-1,.,TRBV11-2,.
CATSASGGSYNEQFF,TGTGCCACCAGTGCTAGCGGGGGTTCCTACAATGAGCAGTTCTTC,TRBJ2-1,.,TRBV24-1,TRBD2
CASSDFGGTEAFF,TGTGCCAGCAGTGACTTTGGGGGGACTGAAGCTTTCTTT,TRBJ1-1,.,TRBV25-1,.
CASSSLAGPSTDTQYF,TGTGCCAGCAGTTCCCTAGCGGGGCCTAGCACAGATACGCAGTATTTT,TRBJ2-3,.,TRBV6-5,TRBD2
CASSRTASNTEAFF,TGCGCCAGCAGTCGGACAGCCTCGAACACTGAAGCTTTCTTT,TRBJ1-1,.,TRBV5-1,.
CARRGEGSGRLNYGYTF,TGTGCCCGGAGAGGAGAGGGGAGTGGCAGGCTCAACTATGGCTACACCTTC,TRBJ1-2,.,TRBV30,.
CSVRDRVPPNPAFF,TGCAGCGTCCGGGACAGAGTTCCTCCGAATCCCGCTTTCTTT,TRBJ1-1,.,TRBV29-1,TRBD1
CASSRGRGPYEQYF,TGTGCCAGCAGCCGCGGGCGGGGGCCCTACGAGCAGTACTTC,TRBJ2-7,.,TRBV3-1/TRBV3-2,.
CASSIGPTGELFF,TGTGCCAGTAGTATAGGACCCACCGGGGAGCTGTTTTTT,TRBJ2-2,once,TRBV19,.
CASSLGGDYEQYF,TGTGCCAGCAGCTTAGGGGGTGACTACGAGCAGTACTTC,TRBJ2-7,.,TRBV9,.
CASSRSSGGAYNEQFF,TGTGCCAGCAGCCGCTCTAGCGGGGGTGCCTACAATGAGCAGTTCTTC,TRBJ2-1,.,TRBV3-1/TRBV3-2,TRBD2
CASSARSGTGGLYNEQFF,TGTGCCAGCAGCGCCCGATCCGGGACAGGGGGCCTCTACAATGAGCAGTTCTTC,TRBJ2-1,.,TRBV5-4,TRBD1
CASSPGLAGETQYF,TGTGCCAGCAGTCCTGGACTAGCGGGGGAGACCCAGTACTTC,TRBJ2-5,.,TRBV2,TRBD2
CASSPGGAGEKLFF,TGTGCCAGCAGTCCTGGGGGGGCCGGTGAAAAACTGTTTTTT,TRBJ1-4,.,TRBV6-5,.
CASSGAREATDTQYF,TGTGCCAGCAGCGGGGCCAGGGAAGCCACAGATACGCAGTATTTT,TRBJ2-3,.,TRBV5-4,.
CASSFNRGTEAFF,TGTGCCAGCAGTTTCAATAGGGGAACTGAAGCTTTCTTT,TRBJ1-1,.,TRBV11-2,.
CASSYSAQTDTQYF,TGTGCCAGCAGTTACTCGGCACAGACAGATACGCAGTATTTT,TRBJ2-3,.,TRBV6-5,.
CASSQVAGKETQYF,TGCGCCAGCAGCCAAGTGGCAGGGAAAGAGACCCAGTACTTC,TRBJ2-5,once,TRBV4-1,.
CAWSEKRGYNEQFF,TGTGCCTGGAGCGAGAAGAGGGGCTACAATGAGCAGTTCTTC,TRBJ2-1,.,TRBV30,.